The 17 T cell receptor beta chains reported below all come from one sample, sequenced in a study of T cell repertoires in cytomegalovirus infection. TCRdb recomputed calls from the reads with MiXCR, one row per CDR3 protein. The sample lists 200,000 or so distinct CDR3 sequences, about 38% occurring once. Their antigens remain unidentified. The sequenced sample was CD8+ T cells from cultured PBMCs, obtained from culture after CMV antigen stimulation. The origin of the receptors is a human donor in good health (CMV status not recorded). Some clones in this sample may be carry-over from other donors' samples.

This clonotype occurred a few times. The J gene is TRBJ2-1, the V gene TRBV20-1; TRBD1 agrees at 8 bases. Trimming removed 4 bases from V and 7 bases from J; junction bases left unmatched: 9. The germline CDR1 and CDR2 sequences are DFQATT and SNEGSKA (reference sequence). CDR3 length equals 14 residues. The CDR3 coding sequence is TGCAGTGCTATTGAGGCAGGGGGCTCGAATGAGCAGTTCTTC. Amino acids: CSAIEAGGSNEQFF.

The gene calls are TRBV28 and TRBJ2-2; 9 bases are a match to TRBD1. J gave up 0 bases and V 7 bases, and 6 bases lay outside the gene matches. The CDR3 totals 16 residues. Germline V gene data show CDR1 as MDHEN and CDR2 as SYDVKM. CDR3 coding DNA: TGTGCCAGCACCGTCGGACAGGGGACGAACACCGGGGAGCTGTTTTTT. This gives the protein CASTVGQGTNTGELFF.

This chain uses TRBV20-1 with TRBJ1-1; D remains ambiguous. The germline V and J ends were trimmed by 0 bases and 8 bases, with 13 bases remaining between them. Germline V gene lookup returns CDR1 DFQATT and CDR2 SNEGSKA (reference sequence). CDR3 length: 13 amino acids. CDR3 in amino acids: CSARDLGEGEAFF. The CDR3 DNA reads TGCAGTGCTAGAGATCTCGGGGAGGGCGAAGCTTTCTTT.

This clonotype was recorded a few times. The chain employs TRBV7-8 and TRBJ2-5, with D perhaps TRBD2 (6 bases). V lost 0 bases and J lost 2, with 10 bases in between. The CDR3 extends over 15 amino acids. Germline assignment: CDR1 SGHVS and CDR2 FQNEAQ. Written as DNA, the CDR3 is TGTGCCAGCAGCTTAGCCTGGGGACTTCAAGAGACCCAGTACTTC. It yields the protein CASSLAWGLQETQYF.

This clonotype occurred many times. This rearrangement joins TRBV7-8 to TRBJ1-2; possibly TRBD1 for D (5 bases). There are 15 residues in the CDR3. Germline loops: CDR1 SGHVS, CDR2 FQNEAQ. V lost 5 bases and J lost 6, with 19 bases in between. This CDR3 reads CASSGWEAGSDGYTF. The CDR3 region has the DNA TGTGCCAGCAGCGGTTGGGAGGCAGGGAGTGATGGCTACACCTTC.

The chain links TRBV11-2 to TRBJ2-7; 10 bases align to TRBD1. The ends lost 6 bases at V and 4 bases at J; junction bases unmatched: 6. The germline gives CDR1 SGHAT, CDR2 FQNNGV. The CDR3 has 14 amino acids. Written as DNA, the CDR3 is TGTGCCAGCAGGTCGGACAGGGGGTTTTACGAGCAGTACTTC. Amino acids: CASRSDRGFYEQYF. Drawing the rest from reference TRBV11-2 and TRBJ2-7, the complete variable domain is EAGVAQSPRYKIIEKRQSVAFWCNPISGHATLYWYQQILGQGPKLLIQFQNNGVVDDSQLPKDRFSAERLKGVDSTLKIQPAKLEDSAVYLCASRSDRGFYEQYFGPGTRLTVT.

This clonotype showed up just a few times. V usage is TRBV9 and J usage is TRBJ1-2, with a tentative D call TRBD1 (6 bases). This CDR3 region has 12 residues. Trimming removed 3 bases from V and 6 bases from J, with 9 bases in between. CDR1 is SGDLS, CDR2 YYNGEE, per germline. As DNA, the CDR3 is TGTGCCAGCAGCGCCGGGGGCGATGGCTACACCTTC. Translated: CASSAGGDGYTF.

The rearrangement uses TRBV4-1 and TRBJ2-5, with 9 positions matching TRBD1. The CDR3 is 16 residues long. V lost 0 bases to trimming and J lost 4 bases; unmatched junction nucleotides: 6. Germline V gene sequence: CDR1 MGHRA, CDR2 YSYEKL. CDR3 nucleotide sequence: TGCGCCAGCAGCCAAGATGAAGGACAGGGGCGAGAGACCCAGTACTTC. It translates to CASSQDEGQGRETQYF.

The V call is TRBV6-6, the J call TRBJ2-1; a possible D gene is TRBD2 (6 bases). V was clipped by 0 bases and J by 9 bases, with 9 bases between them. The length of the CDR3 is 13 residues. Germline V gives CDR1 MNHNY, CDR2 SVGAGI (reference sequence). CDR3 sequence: CASSYSEGAEQFF. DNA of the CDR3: TGTGCCAGCAGTTACTCGGAGGGAGCTGAGCAGTTCTTC.

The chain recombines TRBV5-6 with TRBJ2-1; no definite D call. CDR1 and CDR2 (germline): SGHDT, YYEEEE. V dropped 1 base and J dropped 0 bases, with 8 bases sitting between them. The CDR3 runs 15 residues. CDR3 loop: CASSLIASSYNEQFF. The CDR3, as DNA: TGTGCCAGCAGCTTGATCGCTAGCTCCTACAATGAGCAGTTCTTC.

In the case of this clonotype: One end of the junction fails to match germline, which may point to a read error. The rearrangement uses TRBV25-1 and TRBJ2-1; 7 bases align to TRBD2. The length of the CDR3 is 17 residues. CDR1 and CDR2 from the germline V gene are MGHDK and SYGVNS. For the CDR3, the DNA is TGTGTCAGCAGTGAATATATGAGCAGCGGGATCTACAATGAGCAGTTCTTC. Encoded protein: CVSSEYMSSGIYNEQFF.

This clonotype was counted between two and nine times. The CDR3 DNA follows: TGTGCCAGCAGTCACAACCCGGCGGTCTCTGGGGCCAACGTCCTGACTTTC. Its protein is CASSHNPAVSGANVLTF. The chain links TRBV6-6 to TRBJ2-6; no clear D gene. The CDR3 totals 17 residues. CDR1 and CDR2 from the germline V gene are MNHNY and SVGAGI (reference sequence). Trimming removed 5 bases at V and 0 bases at J, with 14 bases between.

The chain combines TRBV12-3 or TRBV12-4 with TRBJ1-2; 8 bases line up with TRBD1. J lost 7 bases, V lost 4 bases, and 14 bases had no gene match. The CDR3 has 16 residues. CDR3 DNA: TGTGCCAGCAGTTCCACCGGACAGGGACGCTGGGGTGGCTACACCTTC. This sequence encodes CASSSTGQGRWGGYTF.

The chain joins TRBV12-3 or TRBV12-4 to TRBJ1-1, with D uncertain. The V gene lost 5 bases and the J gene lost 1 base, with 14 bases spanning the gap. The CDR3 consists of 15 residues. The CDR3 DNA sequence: TGTGCCAGCAGTCCCACACCGATTTCGAACACTGAAGCTTTCTTT. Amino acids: CASSPTPISNTEAFF.

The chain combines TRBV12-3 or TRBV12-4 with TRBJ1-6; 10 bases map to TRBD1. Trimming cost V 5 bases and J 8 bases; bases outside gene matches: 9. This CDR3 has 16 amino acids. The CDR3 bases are TGTGCCAGCAGTCGAAGCCGGGACAGGGGTGATTCACCCCTCCACTTT. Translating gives CASSRSRDRGDSPLHF.

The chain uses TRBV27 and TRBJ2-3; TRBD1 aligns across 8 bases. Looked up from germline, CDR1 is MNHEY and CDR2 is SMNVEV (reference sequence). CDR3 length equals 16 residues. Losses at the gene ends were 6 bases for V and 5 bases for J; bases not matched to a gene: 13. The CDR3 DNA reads TGTGCCAGCAGCCCCGGCGGCAGGGGGCCTAGAGATACGCAGTATTTT. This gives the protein CASSPGGRGPRDTQYF.

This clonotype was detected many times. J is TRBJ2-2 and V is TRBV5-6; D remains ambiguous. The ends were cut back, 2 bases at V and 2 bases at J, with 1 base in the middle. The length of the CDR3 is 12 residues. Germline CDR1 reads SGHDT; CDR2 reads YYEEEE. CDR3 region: CASSFNTGELFF. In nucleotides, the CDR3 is TGTGCCAGCAGCTTTAACACCGGGGAGCTGTTTTTT.